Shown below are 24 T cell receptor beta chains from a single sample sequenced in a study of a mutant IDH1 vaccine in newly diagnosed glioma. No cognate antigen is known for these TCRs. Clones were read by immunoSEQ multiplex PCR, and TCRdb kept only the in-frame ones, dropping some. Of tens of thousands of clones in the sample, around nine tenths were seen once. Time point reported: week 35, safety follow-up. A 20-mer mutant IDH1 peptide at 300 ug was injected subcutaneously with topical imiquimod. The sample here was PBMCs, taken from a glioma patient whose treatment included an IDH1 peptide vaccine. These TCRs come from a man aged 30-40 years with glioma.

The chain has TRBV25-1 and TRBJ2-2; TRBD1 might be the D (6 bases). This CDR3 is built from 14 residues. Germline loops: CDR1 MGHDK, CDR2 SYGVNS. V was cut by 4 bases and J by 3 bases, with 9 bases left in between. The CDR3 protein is CASSVRGYTGELFF. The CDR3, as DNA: TGTGCCAGCAGTGTCAGGGGATACACCGGGGAGCTGTTTTTT.

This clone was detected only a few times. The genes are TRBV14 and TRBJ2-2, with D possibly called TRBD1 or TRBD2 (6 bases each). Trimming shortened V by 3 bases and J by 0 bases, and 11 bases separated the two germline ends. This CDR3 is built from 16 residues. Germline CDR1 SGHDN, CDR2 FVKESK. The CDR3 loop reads CASSQVGGANTGELFF. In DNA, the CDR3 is TGTGCCAGCAGCCAGGTCGGGGGCGCGAACACCGGGGAGCTGTTTTTT.

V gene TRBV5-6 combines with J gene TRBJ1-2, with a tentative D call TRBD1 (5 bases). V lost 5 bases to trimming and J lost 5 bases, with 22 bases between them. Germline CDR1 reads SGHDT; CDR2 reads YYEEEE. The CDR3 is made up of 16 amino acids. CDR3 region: CASRPSAQGDRYGYTF. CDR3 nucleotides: TGTGCCAGCAGACCTTCAGCCCAGGGAGATCGTTATGGCTACACCTTC.

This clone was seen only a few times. CDR3 amino acids: CASSAGTSGNTIYF. In DNA, the CDR3 is TGTGCCAGCAGTGCCGGGACCTCTGGAAACACCATATATTTT. The rearrangement links TRBV25-1 to TRBJ1-3, with D possibly TRBD1 on 5 matching bases. In germline, CDR1 is MGHDK, CDR2 SYGVNS. Trimming cost V 4 bases and J 0 bases, with 7 bases left between them. The CDR3 has 14 amino acids.

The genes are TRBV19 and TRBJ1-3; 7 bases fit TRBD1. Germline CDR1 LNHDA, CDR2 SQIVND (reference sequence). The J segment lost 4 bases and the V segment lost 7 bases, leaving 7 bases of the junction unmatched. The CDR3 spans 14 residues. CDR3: CASTRQGGGNTIYF. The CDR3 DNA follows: TGTGCCAGTACCCGACAGGGAGGCGGAAACACCATATATTTT. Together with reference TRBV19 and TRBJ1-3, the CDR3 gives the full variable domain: DGGITQSPKYLFRKEGQNVTLSCEQNLNHDAMYWYRQDPGQGLRLIYYSQIVNDFQKGDIAEGYSVSREKKESFPLTVTSAQKNPTAFYLCASTRQGGGNTIYFGEGSWLTVV.

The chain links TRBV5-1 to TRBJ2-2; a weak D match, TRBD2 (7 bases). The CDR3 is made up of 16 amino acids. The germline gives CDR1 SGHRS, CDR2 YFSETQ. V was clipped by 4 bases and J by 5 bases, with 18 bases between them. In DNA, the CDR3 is TGCGCCAGCAGCCCTTTCGGAGGGGGAGGGACCGGGGAGCTGTTTTTT. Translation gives CASSPFGGGGTGELFF. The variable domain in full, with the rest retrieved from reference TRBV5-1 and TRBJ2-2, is KAGVTQTPRYLIKTRGQQVTLSCSPISGHRSVSWYQQTPGQGLQFLFEYFSETQRNKGNFPGRFSGRQFSNSRSEMNVSTLELGDSALYLCASSPFGGGGTGELFFGEGSRLTVL.

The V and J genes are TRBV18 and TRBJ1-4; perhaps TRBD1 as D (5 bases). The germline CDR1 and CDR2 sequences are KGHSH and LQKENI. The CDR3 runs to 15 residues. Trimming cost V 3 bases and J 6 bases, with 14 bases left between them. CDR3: CASSPQGNGDEKLFF. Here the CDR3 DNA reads TGTGCCAGCTCACCTCAGGGAAATGGGGATGAAAAACTGTTTTTT.

The CDR3 coding sequence is TGTGCCAGCTCATACGGACGTGGGGGGCCAAAGTCAAACAATGAGCAGTTCTTC. Its protein is CASSYGRGGPKSNNEQFF. The V and J genes are TRBV18 and TRBJ2-1; perhaps D is TRBD1 or TRBD2 (6 bases each). The germline V gene has CDR1 KGHSH and CDR2 LQKENI. Trimming removed 5 bases from V and 5 bases from J, with 25 bases in between. The CDR3 sequence is 18 residues long.

CDR3 bases: TGTGCCAGCAGTCACCCGACAGAGGAGGAGCAAGAGACCCAGTACTTC. Encoded protein: CASSHPTEEEQETQYF. V usage is TRBV6-6 and J usage is TRBJ2-5, with D perhaps being TRBD1 or TRBD2 (5 bases each). CDR3 length: 16 amino acids. Trimming removed 5 bases from V and 2 bases from J, with 18 bases in between. Germline V gene sequence: CDR1 MNHNY, CDR2 SVGAGI (reference sequence).

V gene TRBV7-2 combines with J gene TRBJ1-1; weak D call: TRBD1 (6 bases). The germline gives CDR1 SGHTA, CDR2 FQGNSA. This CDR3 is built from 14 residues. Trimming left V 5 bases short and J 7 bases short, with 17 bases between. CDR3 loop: CASSPLQGAGEAFF. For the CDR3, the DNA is TGTGCCAGCAGCCCCCTACAGGGCGCCGGTGAAGCTTTCTTT.

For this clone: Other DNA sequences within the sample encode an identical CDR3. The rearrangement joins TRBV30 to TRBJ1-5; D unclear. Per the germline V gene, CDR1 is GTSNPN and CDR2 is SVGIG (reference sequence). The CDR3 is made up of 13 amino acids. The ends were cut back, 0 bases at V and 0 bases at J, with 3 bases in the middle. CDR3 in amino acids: CAWSVGSNQPQHF. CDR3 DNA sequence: TGTGCCTGGAGTGTAGGTAGCAATCAGCCCCAGCATTTT.

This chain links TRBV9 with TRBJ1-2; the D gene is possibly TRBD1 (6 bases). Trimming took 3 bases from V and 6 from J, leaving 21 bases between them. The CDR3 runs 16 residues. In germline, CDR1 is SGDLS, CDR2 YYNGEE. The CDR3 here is CASSETPGQFINGYTF. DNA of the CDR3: TGTGCCAGCAGCGAGACACCGGGACAATTTATAAATGGCTACACCTTC. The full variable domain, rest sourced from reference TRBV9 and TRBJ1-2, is DSGVTQTPKHLITATGQRVTLRCSPRSGDLSVYWYQQSLDQGLQFLIQYYNGEERAKGNILERFSAQQFPDLHSELNLSSLELGDSALYFCASSETPGQFINGYTFGSGTRLTVV.

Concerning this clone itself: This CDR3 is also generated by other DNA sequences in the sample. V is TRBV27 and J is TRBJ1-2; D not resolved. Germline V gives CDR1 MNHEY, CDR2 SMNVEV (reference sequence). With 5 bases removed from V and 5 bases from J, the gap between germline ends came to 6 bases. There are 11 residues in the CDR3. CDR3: CASSPGYGYTF. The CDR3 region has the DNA TGTGCCAGCAGTCCTGGATATGGCTACACCTTC.

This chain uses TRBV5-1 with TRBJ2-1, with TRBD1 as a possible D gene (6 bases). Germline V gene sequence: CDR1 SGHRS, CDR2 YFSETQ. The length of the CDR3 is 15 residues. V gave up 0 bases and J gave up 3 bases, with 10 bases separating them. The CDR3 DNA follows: TGCGCCAGCAGCTTGGGGACAGTCGACTACAATGAGCAGTTCTTC. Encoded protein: CASSLGTVDYNEQFF.

CDR3 sequence: CASSGDRGRAWPQHF. CDR3 in DNA: TGTGCCAGCAGTGGTGACAGGGGGCGAGCATGGCCCCAGCATTTT. This sequence joins TRBV6-1 and TRBJ1-5, with 10 nucleotides matching TRBD1. This CDR3 is built from 15 residues. CDR1 is MNHNS, CDR2 SASEGT, per germline. The V segment lost 4 bases and the J segment 9 bases; nucleotides outside the gene matches: 9.

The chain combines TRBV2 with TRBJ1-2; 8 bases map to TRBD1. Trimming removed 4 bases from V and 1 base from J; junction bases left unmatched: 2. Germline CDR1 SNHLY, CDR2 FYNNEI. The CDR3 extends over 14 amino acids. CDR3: CASSGDRSNYGYTF. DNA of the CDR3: TGTGCCAGCAGTGGGGACAGGAGTAACTATGGCTACACCTTC.

CDR3 sequence (DNA): TGCGCCAGCAGCCCGACAGGCAACTCCTACGAGCAGTACTTC. Amino acids: CASSPTGNSYEQYF. This chain links TRBV5-1 with TRBJ2-7; weak D call: TRBD1 (6 bases). The V end lost 4 bases, the J end lost 0 bases, and 11 bases lay between the germline ends. The CDR3 totals 14 residues. Germline V lookup: CDR1 SGHRS, CDR2 YFSETQ.

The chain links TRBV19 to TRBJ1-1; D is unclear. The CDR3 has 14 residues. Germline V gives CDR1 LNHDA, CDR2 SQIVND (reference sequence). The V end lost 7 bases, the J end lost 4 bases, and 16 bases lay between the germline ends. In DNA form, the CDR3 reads TGTGCCAGTACAAAGAGGTTGGAAGGCACTGAAGCTTTCTTT. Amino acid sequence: CASTKRLEGTEAFF.

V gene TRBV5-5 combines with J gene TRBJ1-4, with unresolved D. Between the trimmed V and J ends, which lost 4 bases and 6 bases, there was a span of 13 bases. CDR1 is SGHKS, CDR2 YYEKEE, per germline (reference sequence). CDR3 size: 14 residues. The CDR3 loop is CASSESVGDEKLFF. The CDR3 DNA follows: TGTGCCAGCAGCGAGTCCGTTGGTGATGAAAAACTGTTTTTT.

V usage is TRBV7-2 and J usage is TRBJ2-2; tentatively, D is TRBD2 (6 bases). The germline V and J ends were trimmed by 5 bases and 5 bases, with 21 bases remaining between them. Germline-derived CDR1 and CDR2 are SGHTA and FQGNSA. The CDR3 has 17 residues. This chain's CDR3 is CASSGDFFGGITGELFF. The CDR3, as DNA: TGTGCCAGCAGCGGGGACTTCTTTGGTGGAATAACCGGGGAGCTGTTTTTT.

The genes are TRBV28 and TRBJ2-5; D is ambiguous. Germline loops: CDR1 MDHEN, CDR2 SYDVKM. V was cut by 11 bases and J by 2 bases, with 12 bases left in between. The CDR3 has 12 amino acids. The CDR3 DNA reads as TGTGCCTACGGGCAGACTCAAGAGACCCAGTACTTC. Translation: CAYGQTQETQYF.

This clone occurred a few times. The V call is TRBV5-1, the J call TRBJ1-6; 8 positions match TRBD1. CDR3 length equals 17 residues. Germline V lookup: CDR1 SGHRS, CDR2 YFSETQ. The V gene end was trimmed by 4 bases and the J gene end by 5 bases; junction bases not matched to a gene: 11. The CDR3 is CASSPLGGQGHNSPLHF. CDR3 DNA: TGCGCCAGCAGCCCCCTGGGCGGACAGGGACATAATTCACCCCTCCACTTT.

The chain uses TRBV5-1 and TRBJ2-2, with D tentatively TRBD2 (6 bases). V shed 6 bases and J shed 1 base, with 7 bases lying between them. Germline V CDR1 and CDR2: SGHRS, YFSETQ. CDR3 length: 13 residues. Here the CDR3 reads CASTRENTGELFF. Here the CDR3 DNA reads TGCGCCAGCACGCGGGAGAACACCGGGGAGCTGTTTTTT.

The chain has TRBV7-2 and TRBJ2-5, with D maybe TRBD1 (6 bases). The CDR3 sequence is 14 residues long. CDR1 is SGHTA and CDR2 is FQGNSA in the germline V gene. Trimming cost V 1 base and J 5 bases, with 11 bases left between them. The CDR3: CASSLVWGPETQYF. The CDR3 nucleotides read TGTGCCAGCAGCTTAGTATGGGGGCCGGAGACCCAGTACTTC.